This T cell receptor (beta chain) was sequenced in a study of multiple sclerosis patients with progressive multifocal leukoencephalopathy. Measured with immunoSEQ multiplex PCR; TCRdb has only the in-frame clones, and not every one. The table has approximately 27,000 clones, 75% to 90% seen once; the top ten hold around 12%. The time point denotes: time of PML onset. Sequencing used PBMCs, obtained from a patient treated with natalizumab. The receptor was derived from a woman in her thirties with progressive multifocal leukoencephalopathy.

CDR3 protein: CATSRGGLAGGVNTQYF. The CDR3 coding sequence is TGTGCCACCAGCAGAGGTGGACTAGCGGGGGGTGTGAATACGCAGTATTTT. The V and J genes are TRBV15 and TRBJ2-3, with 14 bases lining up with TRBD2. Germline V lookup: CDR1 LNHNV, CDR2 YYDKDF (reference sequence). The CDR3 runs 17 residues. The V gene end was trimmed by 1 base and the J gene end by 7 bases; junction bases not matched to a gene: 7. The full variable domain, its missing parts supplied by reference TRBV15 and TRBJ2-3, is DAMVIQNPRYQVTQFGKPVTLSCSQTLNHNVMYWYQQKSSQAPKLLFHYYDKDFNNEADTPDNFQSRRPNTSFCFLDIRSPGLGDTAMYLCATSRGGLAGGVNTQYFGPGTRLTVL.